This paragraph reports one T cell receptor beta chain. Antigen unknown. This CDR3 contains 13 residues. Trimming removed 11 bases at V and 2 bases at J, with 15 bases between. Germline V gives CDR1 SEHNR, CDR2 FQNEAQ (reference sequence). The data are from a study of T cells in localized non-small cell lung cancer. The assay was immunoSEQ multiplex PCR, and TCRdb's table has in-frame clones only and misses some. The sample has 35,000 to 50,000 clones, around 79% seen once; the top ten hold under 45%. Study conclusions and caveats: Uninvolved nearby lung showed the greatest T cell clonality, exceeding that found in tumor. Investigators sequenced only a single tumor region, leaving heterogeneity possible.

The V gene is TRBV7-9, the J gene TRBJ2-5; D may be TRBD1 or TRBD2 (5 bases each). The TCR sequence derives from a woman aged 40 to 75 with stage II squamous cell lung carcinoma. Sequenced material: PBMCs, taken before any cancer treatment. The CDR3 loop is CAGRGRAQETQYF. The CDR3 DNA is TGTGCCGGTCGGGGCAGGGCACAAGAGACCCAGTACTTC.